This T cell receptor (beta chain) is drawn from a study of T cell clones after liver transplantation. At the level of the study: Post-transplant blood was tracked for graft-donor-reactive T cell clones identified in a pre-transplant mixed lymphocyte reaction. Three of eight recipients were HCV-positive; others had non-autoimmune, non-viral indications. Standard immunosuppression, with no induction, continued until 12-24 months after transplant.

Only in-frame clones appear in the TCRdb table, and some are missing; sequencing was by immunoSEQ multiplex PCR. The data hold about 16,000 clones, with around 89% observed a single time. This CDR3 spans 13 amino acids. Looked up from germline, CDR1 is LNHDA and CDR2 is SQIVND (reference sequence). The ends were cut back, 2 bases at V and 3 bases at J, with 8 bases in the middle. Sorting of unstimulated PBMCs yielded separate CD3+CD4+ and CD3+CD8+ fractions. The rearrangement uses TRBV19 and TRBJ2-7; tentatively, D is TRBD1 (6 bases). Sequenced material: CD8+ T cells from blood, taken 46 months after liver transplant. The sequence derives from a human patient who received a liver transplant. Some T cells may be transferred from the graft donor. CDR3 DNA: TGTGCCAGTAGTATACAGGGGTACTACGAGCAGTACTTC. This gives the protein CASSIQGYYEQYF.